Described below is a single T cell receptor (beta chain) sequence and its context. Profiled with immunoSEQ multiplex PCR; TCRdb holds only in-frame clones, not every one. Of around 140,000 clones detected, approximately 81% appear once; the ten largest clones hold 2% to 3%. The data originate from a study of blood T cell repertoires in COVID-19. CDR3 length: 15 residues. Trimming removed 7 bases from V and 1 base from J; junction bases left unmatched: 8. CDR1 is MNHEY and CDR2 is SVGAGI in the germline V gene. Input material: peripheral blood. This chain joins TRBV6-5 and TRBJ2-3; 7 nucleotides agree with TRBD2. This TCR derives from a human donor with acute or convalescent COVID-19. The donor label of this sample is uncertain. CDR3 amino acids: CASNLQGGGTDTQYF. The DNA for the CDR3 is TGTGCCAGCAACCTCCAGGGAGGGGGCACAGATACGCAGTATTTT.